The text below deals with one T cell receptor beta chain. These data come from a study of technical replicates of blood from a few donors. Germline V gene lookup returns CDR1 SGHTA and CDR2 FQGNSA. The V gene end was trimmed by 1 base and the J gene end by 3 bases; junction bases not matched to a gene: 2. The CDR3 is 14 amino acids. The data were produced by immunoSEQ multiplex PCR, yet TCRdb's version contains in-frame clones alone and is incomplete. The sample includes under 85,000 clones, approximately 86% seen only once; the top ten take approximately 4.8%. This chain joins TRBV7-2 and TRBJ2-7, with TRBD2 matching 8 bases. The sequence derives from a human donor in good health. Some clones in this sample may be carry-over from other donors' samples. Sequenced: PBMCs. In nucleotides, the CDR3 is TGTGCCAGCAGCTTAGGGGGGACTAGCTACGAGCAGTACTTC. Translated: CASSLGGTSYEQYF.